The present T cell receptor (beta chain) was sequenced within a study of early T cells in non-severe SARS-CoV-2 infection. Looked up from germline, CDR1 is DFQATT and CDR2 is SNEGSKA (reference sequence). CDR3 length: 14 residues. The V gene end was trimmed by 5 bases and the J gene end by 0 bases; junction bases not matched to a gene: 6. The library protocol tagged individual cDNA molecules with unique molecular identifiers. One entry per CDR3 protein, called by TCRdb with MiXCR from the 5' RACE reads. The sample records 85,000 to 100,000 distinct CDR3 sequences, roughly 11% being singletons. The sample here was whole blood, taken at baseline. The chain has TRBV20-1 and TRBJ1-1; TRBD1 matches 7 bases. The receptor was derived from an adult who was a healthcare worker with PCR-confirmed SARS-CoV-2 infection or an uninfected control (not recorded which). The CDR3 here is CSASDRIMNTEAFF. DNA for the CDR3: TGCAGTGCTTCGGACAGGATAATGAACACTGAAGCTTTCTTT.